This T cell receptor (beta chain) was sequenced for a study of T cell changes during pregnancy in multiple sclerosis (dated by TCRdb to between 2017 and 2020). Regarding the study in general: The study examined how the T cell repertoire changed over the course of pregnancy in women with multiple sclerosis.

Concerning this clone itself: This receptor's antigen is unknown. Per-base qualities were not stored, and no clone one base away is much larger.

The CDR3 measures 13 amino acids from cysteine to phenylalanine. Here the CDR3 DNA is all that survives: 39 bases in frame from base 1. From a lookup of the germline V gene, CDR1 and CDR2 are SGHVS and FNYEAQ. V is clipped by 4 bases and J by 5 bases, and the sequence between their germline boundaries is 8 bases long. Library creation used the immunoSEQ multiplex PCR assay. Here the immuneACCESS table is served through TCRdb, limited to in-frame sequences with V and J called. Missing clones are a known gap in these copies; in checked studies unresolved V genes cover under half, and the rest lacks a known reason. Recorded for this sample are roughly 63,000 clones; around 93% of them occurred a single time. 3% to 4.5% of the sample belongs to the ten largest clones.

Here the sequenced sample was CD8+ T cells from peripheral blood mononuclear cells, taken in the second trimester of pregnancy. The clonotype was recovered from a female donor with multiple sclerosis, enrolled in a pregnancy study. The V gene is TRBV7-6 and the J gene is TRBJ2-2; the D gene cannot be named for sure. For the CDR3, the sequence is CASSSILTGELFF. The DNA reads as follows: TGTGCCAGCAGCTCTATCCTAACCGGGGAGCTGTTTTTT. With the portions outside the CDR3 filled from the reference TRBV7-6 and TRBJ2-2 genes, the complete variable region becomes GAGVSQSPRYKVTKRGQDVALRCDPISGHVSLYWYRQALGQGPEFLTYFNYEAQQDKSGLPNDRFSAERPEGSISTLTIQRTEQRDSAMYRCASSSILTGELFFGEGSRLTVL.